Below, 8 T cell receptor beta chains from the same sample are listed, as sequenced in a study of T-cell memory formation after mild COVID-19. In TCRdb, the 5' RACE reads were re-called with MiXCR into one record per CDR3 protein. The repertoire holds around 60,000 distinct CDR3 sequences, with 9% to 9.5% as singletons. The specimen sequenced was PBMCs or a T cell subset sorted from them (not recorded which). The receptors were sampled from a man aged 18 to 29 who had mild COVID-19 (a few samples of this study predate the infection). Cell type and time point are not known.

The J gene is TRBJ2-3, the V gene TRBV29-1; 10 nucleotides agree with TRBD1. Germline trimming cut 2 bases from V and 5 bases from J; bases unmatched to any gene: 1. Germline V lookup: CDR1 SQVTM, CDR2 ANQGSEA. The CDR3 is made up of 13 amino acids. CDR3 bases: TGCAGCGTTGAAAGGGACAGGGGAGATACGCAGTATTTT. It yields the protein CSVERDRGDTQYF.

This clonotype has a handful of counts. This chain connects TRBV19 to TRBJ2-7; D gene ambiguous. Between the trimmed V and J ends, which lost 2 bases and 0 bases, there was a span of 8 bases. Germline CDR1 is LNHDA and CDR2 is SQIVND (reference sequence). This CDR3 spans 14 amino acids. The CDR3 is CASSIRVYSYEQYF. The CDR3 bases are TGTGCCAGTAGTATACGTGTATACTCCTACGAGCAGTACTTC.

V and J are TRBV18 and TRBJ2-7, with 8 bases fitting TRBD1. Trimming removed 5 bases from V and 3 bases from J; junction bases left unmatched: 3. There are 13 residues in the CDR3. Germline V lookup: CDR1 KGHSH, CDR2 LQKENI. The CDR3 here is CASSSGTGYEQYF. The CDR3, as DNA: TGTGCCAGCTCATCAGGGACAGGCTACGAGCAGTACTTC.

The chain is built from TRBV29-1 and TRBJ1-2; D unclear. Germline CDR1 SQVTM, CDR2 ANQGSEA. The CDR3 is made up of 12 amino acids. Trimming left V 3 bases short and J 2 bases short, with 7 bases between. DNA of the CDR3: TGCAGCGTTGAGGCGACGAACTATGGCTACACCTTC. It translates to CSVEATNYGYTF.

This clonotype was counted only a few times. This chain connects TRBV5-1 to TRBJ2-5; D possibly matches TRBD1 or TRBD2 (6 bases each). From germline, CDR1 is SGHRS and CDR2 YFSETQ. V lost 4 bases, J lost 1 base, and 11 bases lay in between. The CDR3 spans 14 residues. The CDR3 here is CASSRGDPQETQYF. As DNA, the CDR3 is TGCGCCAGCAGCAGGGGGGACCCCCAAGAGACCCAGTACTTC.

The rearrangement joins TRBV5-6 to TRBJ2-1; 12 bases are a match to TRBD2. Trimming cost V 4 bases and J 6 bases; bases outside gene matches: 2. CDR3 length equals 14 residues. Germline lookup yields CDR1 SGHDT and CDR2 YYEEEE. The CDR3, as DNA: TGTGCCAGCAGCCTGACTAGCGGGAGCAATGAGCAGTTCTTC. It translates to CASSLTSGSNEQFF.

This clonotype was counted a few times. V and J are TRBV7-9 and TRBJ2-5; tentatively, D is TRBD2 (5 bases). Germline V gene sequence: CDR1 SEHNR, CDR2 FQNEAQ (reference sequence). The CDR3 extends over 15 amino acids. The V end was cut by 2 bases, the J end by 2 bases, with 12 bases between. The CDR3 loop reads CASSLYGLAQETQYF. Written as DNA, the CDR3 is TGTGCCAGCAGCTTATATGGTCTAGCACAAGAGACCCAGTACTTC.

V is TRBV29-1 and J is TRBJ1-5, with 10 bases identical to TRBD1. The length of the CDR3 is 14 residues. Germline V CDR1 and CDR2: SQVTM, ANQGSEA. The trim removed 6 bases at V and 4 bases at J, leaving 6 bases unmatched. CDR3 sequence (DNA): TGCAGCGTCGGGGGACAGGGGACGAATCAGCCCCAGCATTTT. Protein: CSVGGQGTNQPQHF.